One and the same sample provided the 29 T cell receptor beta chains below, sequenced in a study of blood T cells in healthy people across ages. Next came a second PCR, run for roughly 7 to 12 cycles, which used a sample-barcoded 5' primer along with a J-beta primer mix. Via MiXCR, TCRdb re-called the 5' RACE reads, giving one row per CDR3 protein. The sample consists of approximately 1,000,000 distinct CDR3 sequences, roughly two fifths of them appearing once. Specimen: blood. All receptors derive from a man between 18 and 29 years old in good health.

The sample holds a few counts of this clonotype. The rearrangement links TRBV5-1 to TRBJ2-6, with D unresolved. This CDR3 is built from 16 residues. V was clipped by 4 bases and J by 0 bases, with 11 bases between them. The germline V gene encodes CDR1 SGHRS and CDR2 YFSETQ. CDR3 protein: CASSPSGNSGANVLTF. CDR3 bases: TGCGCCAGCAGCCCATCAGGCAACTCTGGGGCCAACGTCCTGACTTTC.

This chain links TRBV12-3 or TRBV12-4 with TRBJ1-1, with TRBD1 identical over 7 bases. The V and J ends lost 6 bases and 4 bases, in that order; junction bases with no gene match: 14. The CDR3 extends over 16 amino acids. In DNA form, the CDR3 reads TGTGCCAGCAGGCCCATAGGGGACAGAATTCTCACTGAAGCTTTCTTT. This encodes CASRPIGDRILTEAFF.

CDR3 region: CASSEARDGGYTF. In DNA, the CDR3 is TGTGCCAGCAGTGAAGCCAGGGATGGCGGCTACACCTTC. This chain links TRBV2 with TRBJ1-2; possible D gene TRBD1, 5 bases. Between the trimmed V and J ends, which lost 0 bases and 8 bases, there was a span of 10 bases. Germline V gene lookup returns CDR1 SNHLY and CDR2 FYNNEI. CDR3 length equals 13 residues.

This chain links TRBV7-9 with TRBJ1-5, with D possibly TRBD1 on 5 matching bases. Germline CDR1 and CDR2: SEHNR and FQNEAQ (reference sequence). The CDR3 has 14 amino acids. Trimming took off 8 bases at V and 3 bases at J, with 14 bases between the two ends. The CDR3 reads CASGLRGPNQPQHF. As DNA, the CDR3 is TGTGCCAGCGGTCTTCGGGGACCCAATCAGCCCCAGCATTTT.

This clonotype was counted a few times. The chain has TRBV4-3 and TRBJ1-2; D not certain. The V gene lost 0 bases and the J gene lost 1 base, with 6 bases spanning the gap. The CDR3 is 14 amino acids. The germline V gene has CDR1 LGHNA and CDR2 YSLEER. Written as DNA, the CDR3 is TGCGCCAGCAGCCAAGAGGTTTTTAACTATGGCTACACCTTC. Protein: CASSQEVFNYGYTF.

The V and J genes are TRBV5-5 and TRBJ2-2, with D maybe TRBD2 (5 bases). CDR3 length: 15 residues. V lost 4 bases, J lost 7 bases, and 17 bases lay in between. CDR1 SGHKS and CDR2 YYEKEE come from the germline V gene (reference sequence). CDR3 nucleotides: TGTGCCAGCAGCAGCCCCGGGGTCCAAGGCGGGGAGCTGTTTTTT. Protein: CASSSPGVQGGELFF.

The chain carries TRBV7-2 and TRBJ1-1, with TRBD1 matching over 10 bases. J was trimmed by 3 bases and V by 1 base; bases with no gene match: 14. This CDR3 has 19 amino acids. Germline assignment: CDR1 SGHTA and CDR2 FQGNSA. CDR3 bases: TGTGCCAGCAGCTTAGGCTACGGGACAGGGGACCAGCAGGACACTGAAGCTTTCTTT. Encoded protein: CASSLGYGTGDQQDTEAFF.

The gene calls are TRBV6-1 and TRBJ2-2, with unresolved D. The CDR3 has 14 residues. Germline CDR1 is MNHNS and CDR2 is SASEGT. The V end lost 2 bases, the J end lost 5 bases, and 9 bases lay between the germline ends. The DNA for the CDR3 is TGTGCCAGCAGTGAATCTTTCGGAACCGGGGAGCTGTTTTTT. It translates to CASSESFGTGELFF.

This clonotype was observed a handful of times. The chain carries TRBV7-6 and TRBJ2-1, with 11 bases aligning to TRBD2. The J segment lost 4 bases and the V segment lost 5 bases, leaving 4 bases of the junction unmatched. The length of the CDR3 is 15 residues. The germline CDR1 and CDR2 sequences are SGHVS and FNYEAQ. CDR3 region: CASSPRTSGYNEQFF. For the CDR3, the DNA is TGTGCCAGCAGCCCTCGGACTAGCGGGTACAATGAGCAGTTCTTC.

V and J are TRBV9 and TRBJ2-5; D tentatively fits TRBD1 or TRBD2 (6 bases each). CDR1 SGDLS and CDR2 YYNGEE come from the germline V gene. Trimming took 2 bases from V and 11 from J, leaving 25 bases between them. The CDR3 is 16 amino acids. The CDR3 region is CASSVQVGGLYNEQYF. CDR3 nucleotide sequence: TGTGCCAGCAGCGTCCAAGTGGGGGGCCTATACAATGAGCAGTACTTC.

The chain uses TRBV2 and TRBJ1-6; no firm D call. From germline, CDR1 is SNHLY and CDR2 FYNNEI. V was pared by 7 bases and J by 9 bases, with 10 bases between. This CDR3 comprises 12 residues. The CDR3 spells CASKARGSPLHF. In DNA form, the CDR3 reads TGTGCCAGCAAGGCCAGAGGTTCACCCCTCCACTTT.

The V gene is TRBV5-4, the J gene TRBJ1-1; maybe TRBD1 (5 bases). The CDR3 has 16 residues. Per the germline V gene, CDR1 is SGHNT and CDR2 is YYREEE (reference sequence). Trimming removed 4 bases from V and 3 bases from J, with 19 bases in between. CDR3 sequence reads: CASSRGVGNYDTEAFF. As DNA, the CDR3 is TGTGCCAGCAGCCGGGGGGTAGGGAATTATGACACTGAAGCTTTCTTT.

The chain employs TRBV6-2 or TRBV6-3 and TRBJ1-5; weak D call: TRBD1 (6 bases). Between the trimmed V and J ends, which lost 2 bases and 4 bases, there was a span of 12 bases. The CDR3 has 15 residues. CDR1 MNHEY and CDR2 SVGEGT come from the germline V gene. This CDR3 is CASSYATGANQPQHF. CDR3 in DNA: TGTGCCAGCAGTTACGCGACGGGGGCAAATCAGCCCCAGCATTTT.

J is TRBJ1-1 and V is TRBV29-1; tentatively, D is TRBD1 (5 bases). The length of the CDR3 is 10 residues. Trimming pared 7 bases from V and 11 bases from J, leaving 14 bases between. Germline CDR1 is SQVTM and CDR2 is ANQGSEA. The CDR3 bases are TGCAGCGCCGGGCTGGGGCCGGCTTTCTTT. Its protein product is CSAGLGPAFF.

The rearrangement uses TRBV21-1 and TRBJ1-3; the listed D gene, TRBD1, was not tested against the DNA. TRBV21-1 is a pseudogene. The CDR3 covers 18 residues. In DNA, the CDR3 is TGTGCCAGCAGCAAAGTAGGGATGTGCAGGGGGTTTTGCAACACCATATATTTT. Protein sequence: CASSKVGMCRGFCNTIYF.

This clonotype was counted many times. The chain has TRBV29-1 and TRBJ2-1; D perhaps matches TRBD1 (6 bases). Trimming stripped 8 bases from V and 2 bases from J, with 22 bases between. This CDR3 region has 16 residues. Germline assignment: CDR1 SQVTM and CDR2 ANQGSEA. The CDR3 nucleotides are TGCAGCTGTACAGGGTCCATCGGGCCAACCTACAATGAGCAGTTCTTC. It yields the protein CSCTGSIGPTYNEQFF.

This clonotype has only a few counts. The chain links TRBV6-1 to TRBJ1-4, with D possibly TRBD1 on 5 matching bases. V lost 2 bases and J 7 bases, leaving 14 bases between the germline ends. The V gene's germline CDR1 is MNHNS and CDR2 SASEGT. The CDR3 contains 15 residues. This CDR3 is CASSELGPIAEKLFF. The CDR3 nucleotides read TGTGCCAGCAGTGAATTGGGGCCCATAGCTGAAAAACTGTTTTTT.

J is TRBJ2-1 and V is TRBV25-1; 8 bases line up with TRBD2. Germline lookup yields CDR1 MGHDK and CDR2 SYGVNS. The CDR3 has 15 residues. Trimming at V came to 3 bases and at J to 13 bases, leaving 14 bases not matched to a gene. The CDR3 region has the DNA TGTGCCAGCAGTGATCCGGGACTAGTCCAAGAGACCCAGTTCTTC. Protein: CASSDPGLVQETQFF.

The chain combines TRBV29-1 with TRBJ2-7, with D perhaps matching TRBD1 (6 bases). The CDR3 sequence is 15 residues long. Trimming left V 0 bases short and J 7 bases short, with 19 bases between. The germline V gene encodes CDR1 SQVTM and CDR2 ANQGSEA. The CDR3 loop reads CSVEDLGGSYNEQYF. The CDR3 bases are TGCAGCGTTGAAGATCTTGGGGGCTCCTACAATGAGCAGTACTTC.

Points on this clonotype: At one boundary the junction diverges from the germline segment, which might be a read error. This rearrangement joins TRBV4-1 to TRBJ1-1; D is unresolved. The CDR3 contains 13 residues. Germline V lookup: CDR1 MGHRA, CDR2 YSYEKL. In nucleotides, the CDR3 is TGCGCCAGCAGCCAGGGCCTGAACACTGAAGTTTTCTTT. This translates into CASSQGLNTEVFF.

The chain is built from TRBV4-3 and TRBJ1-1, with D possibly being TRBD1 (5 bases). This CDR3 region has 15 residues. Trimming left V 4 bases short and J 0 bases short, with 12 bases between. Germline V gene sequence: CDR1 LGHNA, CDR2 YSLEER. In nucleotides, the CDR3 is TGCGCCAGCAGCCGAGGGGAGGCACTGAACACTGAAGCTTTCTTT. Protein sequence: CASSRGEALNTEAFF.

This clonotype has only a few counts. CDR3 DNA sequence: TGTGCCAGCAGCCATGATGCCCCGGGTTCTTGGAGGTATCAGCCCCAGCATTTT. It is translated as CASSHDAPGSWRYQPQHF. The chain carries TRBV4-2 and TRBJ1-5; D is ambiguous. V gave up 3 bases and J gave up 5 bases, with 23 bases separating them. The CDR3 has 18 amino acids. Germline V CDR1 and CDR2: LGHNA, YNFKEQ.

The table lists this clonotype with a few counts. CDR3 protein: CASSVTGKNNEQFF. The CDR3 DNA follows: TGTGCCAGCAGCGTCACAGGGAAAAATAATGAGCAGTTCTTC. The V call is TRBV9, the J call TRBJ2-1; a possible D gene is TRBD1 (6 bases). Germline V CDR1 and CDR2: SGDLS, YYNGEE. This CDR3 has 14 amino acids. V was cut by 2 bases and J by 7 bases, with 13 bases left in between.

The rearrangement joins TRBV19 to TRBJ2-7; 10 bases align to TRBD1. The DNA matches TRBJ2-5 better at its end, which makes the J call doubtful. CDR3 length equals 14 residues. In germline, CDR1 is LNHDA, CDR2 SQIVND (reference sequence). The CDR3 here is CASSGTGEIETQYF. The CDR3, as DNA: TGTGCCAGTAGTGGGACAGGGGAGATAGAGACCCAGTACTTC.

The CDR3 nucleotides read TGCAGTGCTAGAGATCCGTGGGGAAGTGGTGAAAAACTGTTTTTT. As protein: CSARDPWGSGEKLFF. V gene TRBV20-1 combines with J gene TRBJ1-4; no clear D gene. V gave up 0 bases and J gave up 7 bases, with 15 bases separating them. The CDR3 length is 15 residues. The germline gives CDR1 DFQATT, CDR2 SNEGSKA (reference sequence).

This clonotype was observed a handful of times. The V gene is TRBV2, the J gene TRBJ2-1; no reliable D call. The CDR3 sequence is 14 residues long. Trimming cost V 1 base and J 5 bases, with 9 bases left between them. The germline CDR1 and CDR2 sequences are SNHLY and FYNNEI. CDR3 residues: CASSEGPNDNEQFF. In DNA, the CDR3 is TGTGCCAGCAGTGAAGGGCCCAACGACAATGAGCAGTTCTTC.

The V gene is TRBV4-2, the J gene TRBJ2-6, with D tentatively TRBD1 (6 bases). The V gene lost 0 bases and the J gene lost 1 base, with 10 bases spanning the gap. From germline, CDR1 is LGHNA and CDR2 YNFKEQ. This CDR3 is built from 17 residues. The CDR3 sequence: CASSQDWTASGANVLTF. DNA for the CDR3: TGTGCCAGCAGCCAAGATTGGACAGCTTCTGGGGCCAACGTCCTGACTTTC.

The chain links TRBV3-1 to TRBJ2-3; D unresolved. This CDR3 is 12 amino acids long. Deletions cut 1 base from V and 6 bases from J, with 5 bases between. CDR1 is LGHDT and CDR2 is YNNKEL in the germline V gene (reference sequence). The CDR3 loop reads CASSQVVDTQYF. CDR3 nucleotides: TGTGCCAGCAGCCAAGTCGTGGATACGCAGTATTTT.

This clonotype was detected only a few times. The genes are TRBV11-2 and TRBJ2-5, with D unresolved. Looked up from germline, CDR1 is SGHAT and CDR2 is FQNNGV. The CDR3 extends over 11 amino acids. Deletions cut 5 bases from V and 8 bases from J, with 9 bases between. CDR3 loop: CASSTFLTQYF. CDR3 sequence (DNA): TGTGCCAGCAGCACCTTCCTTACCCAGTACTTC.